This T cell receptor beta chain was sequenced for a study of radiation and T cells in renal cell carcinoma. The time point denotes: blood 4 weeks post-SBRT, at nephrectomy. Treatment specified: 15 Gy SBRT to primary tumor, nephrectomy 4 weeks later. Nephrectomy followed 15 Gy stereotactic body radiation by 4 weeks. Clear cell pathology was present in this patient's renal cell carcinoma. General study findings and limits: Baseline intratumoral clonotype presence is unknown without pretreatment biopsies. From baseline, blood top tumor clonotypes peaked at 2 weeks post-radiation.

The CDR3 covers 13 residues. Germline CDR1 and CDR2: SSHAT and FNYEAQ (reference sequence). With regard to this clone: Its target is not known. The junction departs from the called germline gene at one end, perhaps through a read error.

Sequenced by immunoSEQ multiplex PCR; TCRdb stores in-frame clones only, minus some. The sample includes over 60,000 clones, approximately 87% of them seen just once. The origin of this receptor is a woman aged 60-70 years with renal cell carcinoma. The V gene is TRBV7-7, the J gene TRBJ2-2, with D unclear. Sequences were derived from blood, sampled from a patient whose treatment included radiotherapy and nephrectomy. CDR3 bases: TGTGCTAGCAGCTTAGCAGGCACCGGGGAGCTGTTTTTT. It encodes CASSLAGTGELFF. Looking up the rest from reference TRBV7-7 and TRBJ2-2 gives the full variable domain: GAGVSQSPRYKVTKRGQDVTLRCDPISSHATLYWYQQALGQGPEFLTYFNYEAQPDKSGLPSDRFSAERPEGSISTLTIQRTEQRDSAMYRCASSLAGTGELFFGEGSRLTVL.